This is a list of T cell receptor beta chains from one sample in a study of T cells after somatic rescue of genetic block. Only in-frame clones appear in the TCRdb table, and some are missing; sequencing was by immunoSEQ multiplex PCR. The table lists around 8,100 clones, over 70% of them singletons. Sequenced: peripheral blood mononuclear cells (PBMCs). Receptors originate from a boy aged 10-17 years. CDR3s leave out the opening cysteine and the closing phenylalanine or tryptophan. The D gene is left open where the match is weak.

D: .
V: TRBV28
CDR3: ASSYRPPSTDTQY

D: .
V: TRBV6-5
CDR3: ASSYAGTTNTEAF

D: .
V: TRBV5-6
CDR3: ASSLGTASNQPQH

D: .
V: TRBV10-2
CDR3: ASSEGGRPQH

D: TRBD1
V: TRBV6-6
CDR3: ASRRDRARETQY

D: .
V: TRBV6-6
CDR3: ASSYSGGTYNEQF

D: .
V: TRBV4-2
CDR3: ASSQGENQPQH

D: .
V: TRBV4-2
CDR3: ASSSSPQGTGANYGYT

D: .
V: TRBV7-9
CDR3: AVLREWVTDTQY

D: .
V: TRBV11-2
CDR3: ASSLDSGEDTQY

D: TRBD2
V: TRBV29-1
CDR3: SAQRLAFQETQY

D: .
V: TRBV5-6
CDR3: ASSLSGQNSNQPQH

D: .
V: TRBV5-1
CDR3: ASSLFPNTEAF

D: .
V: TRBV29-1
CDR3: SALGSDNQPQH

D: .
V: TRBV7-6
CDR3: ASSLATKMGSGEQF

D: TRBD1
V: TRBV4-2
CDR3: ASSQELRTGLGEQY

D: TRBD1
V: TRBV9
CDR3: ASSVAGTGIEKLF

D: .
V: TRBV5-1
CDR3: ASSLVGGTSGNTIY

D: TRBD2
V: TRBV5-1
CDR3: ASSLGLVATGELF

D: .
V: TRBV5-4
CDR3: ASSLAANEQF

D: .
V: TRBV9
CDR3: ASSVEDSGLQWWETQY

D: .
V: TRBV29-1
CDR3: SVLAPPDTQY

D: TRBD1
V: TRBV5-3
CDR3: ARGGQGGNQPQH

D: .
V: TRBV9
CDR3: ASSVDAGSLYGYT

D: TRBD1
V: TRBV6-1
CDR3: ASKPGQGGGYT

D: .
V: TRBV29-1
CDR3: SVGGRALNTEAF

D: TRBD2
V: TRBV29-1
CDR3: SVDWEGVGNERF

D: .
V: TRBV7-3
CDR3: ASSDIYTGELF

D: .
V: TRBV19
CDR3: ASSKTDGYEQY

D: .
V: TRBV6-1
CDR3: AGAALFTGELF

D: .
V: TRBV4-3
CDR3: ASSQPGERGNQPQH

D: TRBD1
V: TRBV4-2
CDR3: ASSGAGGGPGQNTEAF

D: .
V: TRBV11-3
CDR3: ASSLDRMDTQY

D: .
V: TRBV5-8
CDR3: AGSFGPRWTDTQY

D: .
V: TRBV9
CDR3: ASSRDERAQGNTIY

D: TRBD1
V: TRBV6-1
CDR3: ASTRQGLMNTEAF

D: .
V: TRBV11-1
CDR3: ASSRRRSYLNTEAF

D: .
V: TRBV20-1
CDR3: SAKVSDGYT

D: .
V: TRBV5-1
CDR3: ASQFGAEAF

D: .
V: TRBV7-8
CDR3: ASSLLRENSPLH

D: TRBD2
V: TRBV2
CDR3: ASRALAGTPGEQY

D: TRBD1
V: TRBV4-1
CDR3: ASSEGRQGAYEQY

D: .
V: TRBV10-3
CDR3: AISSLVGISNTEAF

D: .
V: TRBV25-1
CDR3: ASSDQPGPSPLYGYT

D: .
V: TRBV29-1
CDR3: SVWRNGYT

D: TRBD1
V: TRBV7-9
CDR3: ASRPTGPNSPLH

D: .
V: TRBV7-9
CDR3: ASSPGVAVIQETQY

D: TRBD1
V: TRBV28
CDR3: ASIRGPYEQY

D: TRBD2
V: TRBV28
CDR3: ASSLGLAYEQY

D: .
V: TRBV27
CDR3: ASIVGVNYEQY

D: .
V: TRBV6-4
CDR3: ASSIAEGYEQY

D: .
V: TRBV27
CDR3: ASSLIPSDTQY

D: .
V: TRBV7-9
CDR3: ASSLVQEEF

D: .
V: TRBV5-4
CDR3: ASSYETGTRNSPLH

D: TRBD2
V: TRBV28
CDR3: ASSTGTSGSTDTQY